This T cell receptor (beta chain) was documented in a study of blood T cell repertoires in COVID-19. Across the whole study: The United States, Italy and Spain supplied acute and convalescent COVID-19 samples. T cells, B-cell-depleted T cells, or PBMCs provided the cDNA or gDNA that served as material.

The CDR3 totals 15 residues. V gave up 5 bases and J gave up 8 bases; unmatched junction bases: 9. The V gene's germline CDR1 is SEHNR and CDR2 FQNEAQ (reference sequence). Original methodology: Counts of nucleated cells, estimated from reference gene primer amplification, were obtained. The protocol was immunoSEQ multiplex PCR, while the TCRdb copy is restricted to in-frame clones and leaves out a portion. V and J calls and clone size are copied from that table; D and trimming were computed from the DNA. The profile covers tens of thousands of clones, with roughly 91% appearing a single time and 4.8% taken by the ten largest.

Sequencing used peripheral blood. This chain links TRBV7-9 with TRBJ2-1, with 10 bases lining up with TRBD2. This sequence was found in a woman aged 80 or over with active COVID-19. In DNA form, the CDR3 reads TGTGCCAGCAGCCTCGCCCTAGCGGGAGATTATGAGCAGTTCTTC. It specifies CASSLALAGDYEQFF. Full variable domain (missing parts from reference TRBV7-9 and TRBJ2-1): DTGVSQNPRHKITKRGQNVTFRCDPISEHNRLYWYRQTLGQGPEFLTYFQNEAQLEKSRLLSDRFSAERPKGSFSTLEIQRTEQGDSAMYLCASSLALAGDYEQFFGPGTRLTVL.